A selection of T cell receptor beta chains follows, all from one sample in a study of cytomegalovirus exposure and HLA in healthy donors. Generated by immunoSEQ multiplex PCR, the TCRdb table keeps only in-frame clones and is missing some. The table counts roughly 200,000 clones; 6.5% lies in the top ten. The sequenced sample was PBMCs. Source of these receptors: a man aged 30-40 years in good health and CMV-seronegative. CDR3s include the opening cysteine and the closing phenylalanine or tryptophan. Fields, in order: J gene, V gene, D gene, CDR3 DNA, CDR3 protein. The D gene is left open where the match is weak.

J gene: TRBJ2-4
V gene: TRBV7-2
D gene: .
CDR3 DNA: TGTGCCAGCAGCTTAGTTCCGACAGGAAACATTCAGTACTTC
CDR3 protein: CASSLVPTGNIQYF

J gene: TRBJ2-7
V gene: TRBV5-1
D gene: .
CDR3 DNA: TGCGCCAGCAGCTTTTCTCGCCTTTCCAGGGCCGAGCAGTACTTC
CDR3 protein: CASSFSRLSRAEQYF

J gene: TRBJ2-2
V gene: TRBV9
D gene: TRBD1
CDR3 DNA: TGTGCCAGCAGCGCGACAACAGGGGGCTTCGCGAACACCGGGGAGCTGTTTTTT
CDR3 protein: CASSATTGGFANTGELFF

J gene: TRBJ1-5
V gene: TRBV14
D gene: TRBD1
CDR3 DNA: TGTGCCAGCAGCCAGGATCACCAGGGGGCCCAGCATTTT
CDR3 protein: CASSQDHQGAQHF

J gene: TRBJ1-5
V gene: TRBV7-9
D gene: .
CDR3 DNA: TGTGCCAGCAGCTTAGGGGGAGGACGGAGCAATCAGCCCCAGCATTTT
CDR3 protein: CASSLGGGRSNQPQHF

J gene: TRBJ2-7
V gene: TRBV10-1
D gene: .
CDR3 DNA: TGCGCCAGCAGTGACGGGGGTAACGACGAGCAGTACTTC
CDR3 protein: CASSDGGNDEQYF

J gene: TRBJ2-2
V gene: TRBV10-2
D gene: TRBD1
CDR3 DNA: TGCGCCAGCAGGGGGGCCCGGACAGGGCGGATTGACGGGGAGCTGTTTTTT
CDR3 protein: CASRGARTGRIDGELFF

J gene: TRBJ2-1
V gene: TRBV7-2
D gene: .
CDR3 DNA: TGTGCCAGCAGCTTAGCTCCTAGCAATGAGCAGTTCTTC
CDR3 protein: CASSLAPSNEQFF

J gene: TRBJ2-7
V gene: TRBV19
D gene: TRBD1
CDR3 DNA: TGTGCCAGTAGTATAGCCCCGGACAGGCTAGCCGAGCAGTACTTC
CDR3 protein: CASSIAPDRLAEQYF

J gene: TRBJ2-7
V gene: TRBV6-4
D gene: TRBD2
CDR3 DNA: TGTGCCAGCAGCCGACTAGCGGGGGGAAACTACGAGCAGTACTTC
CDR3 protein: CASSRLAGGNYEQYF

J gene: TRBJ2-2
V gene: TRBV27
D gene: TRBD1
CDR3 DNA: TGTGCCAGCACCAGGGACAGGGATCGACTGAGTCGGGACACCGGGGAGCTGTTTTTT
CDR3 protein: CASTRDRDRLSRDTGELFF

J gene: TRBJ1-1
V gene: TRBV10-1
D gene: TRBD1
CDR3 DNA: TGCGCCAGATCCGGGACAGGGGAAGCTTTCTTT
CDR3 protein: CARSGTGEAFF

J gene: TRBJ2-2
V gene: TRBV29-1
D gene: .
CDR3 DNA: TGCAGCGTTGAACTACAGGTCACCGGGGAGCTGTTTTTT
CDR3 protein: CSVELQVTGELFF

J gene: TRBJ2-1
V gene: TRBV29-1
D gene: TRBD2
CDR3 DNA: TGCAGCGTTGAACCACTAGCGGGGGCCAACAATGAGCAGTTCTTC
CDR3 protein: CSVEPLAGANNEQFF

J gene: TRBJ2-3
V gene: TRBV29-1
D gene: TRBD2
CDR3 DNA: TGCAGCGTCCTTCGTCGGACTAGCGGGTCGAGGTCGCAGTATTTT
CDR3 protein: CSVLRRTSGSRSQYF

J gene: TRBJ1-4
V gene: TRBV7-7
D gene: .
CDR3 DNA: TGTGCCAGCAGCCCATCGACAGGCAGTAATGAAAAACTGTTTTTT
CDR3 protein: CASSPSTGSNEKLFF

J gene: TRBJ2-1
V gene: TRBV7-2
D gene: .
CDR3 DNA: TGTGCCAGCAGCTTGCGGGATGGGGAGCAGTTCTTC
CDR3 protein: CASSLRDGEQFF

J gene: TRBJ2-7
V gene: TRBV13
D gene: .
CDR3 DNA: TGTGCCAGCAGCTTAGTGGGAGTCACCTACGAGCAGTACTTC
CDR3 protein: CASSLVGVTYEQYF

J gene: TRBJ2-7
V gene: TRBV7-2
D gene: .
CDR3 DNA: TGTGCCAGCAGCTTAGGGGCGGGGAGCTCCTACGAGCAGTACTTC
CDR3 protein: CASSLGAGSSYEQYF

J gene: TRBJ2-5
V gene: TRBV5-1
D gene: TRBD2
CDR3 DNA: TGCGCCAGCAGCCGAGGACTAGCGGGGGGACAAGAGACCCAGTACTTC
CDR3 protein: CASSRGLAGGQETQYF

J gene: TRBJ1-1
V gene: TRBV6-5
D gene: .
CDR3 DNA: TGTGCCAGCACCCCCGGGGAATGGCCTTTCTTT
CDR3 protein: CASTPGEWPFF

J gene: TRBJ2-1
V gene: TRBV27
D gene: .
CDR3 DNA: TGTGCCAGCAGTTCCTTACGGTCCTACAATGAGCAGTTCTTC
CDR3 protein: CASSSLRSYNEQFF

J gene: TRBJ1-1
V gene: TRBV30
D gene: .
CDR3 DNA: TGTGCCTGGAGTGGAGCGGCGAACACTGAAGCTTTCTTT
CDR3 protein: CAWSGAANTEAFF

J gene: TRBJ2-7
V gene: TRBV5-1
D gene: .
CDR3 DNA: TGCGCCAGCAGCCGTACGGACTCATCCTACGAGCAGTACTTC
CDR3 protein: CASSRTDSSYEQYF

J gene: TRBJ1-1
V gene: TRBV28
D gene: .
CDR3 DNA: TGTGCCAGCAGGGAGGTCGTTGGGCGAAACACTGAAGCTTTCTTT
CDR3 protein: CASREVVGRNTEAFF

J gene: TRBJ2-1
V gene: TRBV2
D gene: TRBD2
CDR3 DNA: TGTGCCAGCAGTGCCTGGGCGGGAGGCTCCTACAATGAACAGTTCTTC
CDR3 protein: CASSAWAGGSYNEQFF

J gene: TRBJ1-5
V gene: TRBV4-3
D gene: .
CDR3 DNA: TGCGCCAGCAGCCAAGAGATAATATCAGGGGTTAGCAATCAGCCCCAGCATTTT
CDR3 protein: CASSQEIISGVSNQPQHF

J gene: TRBJ1-2
V gene: TRBV27
D gene: TRBD1
CDR3 DNA: TGTGCCAGCACCGCAAGGACAGGGGCTAACTATGGCTACACCTTC
CDR3 protein: CASTARTGANYGYTF

J gene: TRBJ1-5
V gene: TRBV7-2
D gene: TRBD1
CDR3 DNA: TGTGCCAGCAGCTTAGCCCGGCACAGGGGTAATCAGCCCCAGCATTTT
CDR3 protein: CASSLARHRGNQPQHF

J gene: TRBJ2-7
V gene: TRBV6-6
D gene: .
CDR3 DNA: TGTGCCAGCAGTTACTTGGACGCTACTAGGGAGCAGTACTTC
CDR3 protein: CASSYLDATREQYF

J gene: TRBJ1-5
V gene: TRBV7-9
D gene: TRBD1
CDR3 DNA: TGTGCCAGTAGCTGGGAACTACAGGGGGATCAGCCCCAGCATTTT
CDR3 protein: CASSWELQGDQPQHF

J gene: TRBJ2-7
V gene: TRBV6-5
D gene: .
CDR3 DNA: TGTGCCAGCAGTTACGGGGGGGAGCAGTACTTC
CDR3 protein: CASSYGGEQYF

J gene: TRBJ1-3
V gene: TRBV13
D gene: .
CDR3 DNA: TGTGCCAGCAGCTCAGGAGGGGTTTTCGGAAACACCATATATTTT
CDR3 protein: CASSSGGVFGNTIYF

J gene: TRBJ1-2
V gene: TRBV5-8
D gene: TRBD1
CDR3 DNA: TGTGCCAGCAGCTATACCGGGACAGGGCTCTATGGCTACACCTTC
CDR3 protein: CASSYTGTGLYGYTF

J gene: TRBJ1-3
V gene: TRBV7-9
D gene: TRBD1
CDR3 DNA: TGTGCCAGCAGCTTGGACAGGTCTGGAAACACCATATATTTT
CDR3 protein: CASSLDRSGNTIYF

J gene: TRBJ2-7
V gene: TRBV18
D gene: TRBD1
CDR3 DNA: TGTGCCAGCTCACCAGGGACAGGCCCCTCCTACGAGCAGTACTTC
CDR3 protein: CASSPGTGPSYEQYF

J gene: TRBJ1-1
V gene: TRBV29-1
D gene: .
CDR3 DNA: TGCAGCGTTGAGGGGGGTTTGCGAACTGAAGCTTTCTTT
CDR3 protein: CSVEGGLRTEAFF

J gene: TRBJ2-5
V gene: TRBV5-1
D gene: TRBD2
CDR3 DNA: TGCGCCAGCAGCGGGGCGGCGCTAGCGGGGGGAACGGAGACCCAGTACTTC
CDR3 protein: CASSGAALAGGTETQYF

J gene: TRBJ1-2
V gene: TRBV7-9
D gene: TRBD1
CDR3 DNA: TGTGCCAGCAGCTTAGGGATGGAGACAGGGGGCTACACCTTC
CDR3 protein: CASSLGMETGGYTF

J gene: TRBJ2-2
V gene: TRBV27
D gene: .
CDR3 DNA: TGTGCCAGCAGGACCGGACAGCCCACCGGGGAGCTGTTTTTT
CDR3 protein: CASRTGQPTGELFF

J gene: TRBJ1-2
V gene: TRBV19
D gene: .
CDR3 DNA: TGTGCCAGTAGTTTCGATATGGGGGGGAGCTACACCTTC
CDR3 protein: CASSFDMGGSYTF

J gene: TRBJ2-3
V gene: TRBV5-1
D gene: TRBD2
CDR3 DNA: TGCGCCAGCAGCTTGGGGGGGGGATCTCGGGCAGATACGCAGTATTTT
CDR3 protein: CASSLGGGSRADTQYF

J gene: TRBJ2-1
V gene: TRBV11-2
D gene: TRBD2
CDR3 DNA: TGTGCCAGCAGCTTAAGGCGCTCTACTACTAGCGGCACCTACAATGAGCAGTTCTTC
CDR3 protein: CASSLRRSTTSGTYNEQFF

J gene: TRBJ2-1
V gene: TRBV15
D gene: .
CDR3 DNA: TGTGCCACCAGCAGTTTCTTGAAGCGGGCGACTTACAATGAGCAGTTCTTC
CDR3 protein: CATSSFLKRATYNEQFF

J gene: TRBJ2-7
V gene: TRBV30
D gene: .
CDR3 DNA: TGTGCCTGGAACGCGGGGGCTACCTACGAGCAGTACTTC
CDR3 protein: CAWNAGATYEQYF

J gene: TRBJ1-4
V gene: TRBV9
D gene: TRBD1
CDR3 DNA: TGTGCCAGCAGCCCCACAGGGGGACGGGAAAAACTGTTTTTT
CDR3 protein: CASSPTGGREKLFF

J gene: TRBJ2-2
V gene: TRBV6-5
D gene: .
CDR3 DNA: TGTGCCAGCAGTACAGGGTCCACCGGGGAGCTGTTTTTT
CDR3 protein: CASSTGSTGELFF

J gene: TRBJ2-7
V gene: TRBV5-6
D gene: .
CDR3 DNA: TGTGCCAGCAGCCAGGGCGATCCCCTACGGGAGCAGTACTTC
CDR3 protein: CASSQGDPLREQYF

J gene: TRBJ2-3
V gene: TRBV7-2
D gene: TRBD2
CDR3 DNA: TGTGCCAGCAGCTTAGTTCTGACGGGAGGGGGCACAGATACGCAGTATTTT
CDR3 protein: CASSLVLTGGGTDTQYF

J gene: TRBJ1-6
V gene: TRBV9
D gene: TRBD1
CDR3 DNA: TGTGCCAGCAGCGCCTCCGGGACAGGGGGCCGGAATTCACCCCTCCACTTT
CDR3 protein: CASSASGTGGRNSPLHF

J gene: TRBJ2-3
V gene: TRBV10-3
D gene: TRBD2
CDR3 DNA: TGTGCCATCAGTTTAGCGGGGCCTAGCACAGATACGCAGTATTTT
CDR3 protein: CAISLAGPSTDTQYF

J gene: TRBJ2-5
V gene: TRBV7-9
D gene: .
CDR3 DNA: TGTGCCAGCATGTGGGGCGAGGAGACCCAGTACTTC
CDR3 protein: CASMWGEETQYF

J gene: TRBJ2-3
V gene: TRBV27
D gene: .
CDR3 DNA: TGTGCCAGCAGTTACCCTTATCGCGCAGATACGCAGTATTTT
CDR3 protein: CASSYPYRADTQYF

J gene: TRBJ2-5
V gene: TRBV19
D gene: TRBD1
CDR3 DNA: TGTGCCAGTAGTATGAGTAACAGGGGATTCCCAGAGACCCAGTACTTC
CDR3 protein: CASSMSNRGFPETQYF

J gene: TRBJ2-2
V gene: TRBV4-1
D gene: .
CDR3 DNA: TGCGCCAGCAGCCAATCGATCCAGGGTCGCGGGGAGCTGTTTTTT
CDR3 protein: CASSQSIQGRGELFF

J gene: TRBJ2-7
V gene: TRBV12-1
D gene: .
CDR3 DNA: TGTGCCAGCAGCTCGGTGGACAGGGGACCCCCTGAGGAGACAGAAGGCCACTACGAGCAGTACTTC
CDR3 protein: CASSSVDRGPPEETEGHYEQYF

J gene: TRBJ2-7
V gene: TRBV6-1
D gene: TRBD2
CDR3 DNA: TGTGCCAGCATCCTAGCGGGGGGTGACGAGCAGTACTTC
CDR3 protein: CASILAGGDEQYF